This T cell receptor beta chain was found in a study of read filtering for tumor transcriptome and immune sequencing. Sampling of bone marrow took place during active disease in every patient. CDR1 and CDR2 (germline): LGHDT, YNNKEL (reference sequence). The junction had 13 bases not matched to a gene; V was cut back by 2 bases and J by 0 bases. The CDR3 loop spans 19 amino acids. From 300 to 400 ng of RNA, a library with molecular barcoded alpha/delta and beta/gamma adaptors was made. TCRdb re-called the reads through MiXCR, storing one row per CDR3 protein. This table has around 65,000 distinct CDR3 sequences, 15% to 20% appearing once. This clonotype was found many times.

The genes are TRBV3-1 and TRBJ2-7, with 10 nucleotides matching TRBD2. The receptor was isolated from a donor at least 40 years old with multiple myeloma. The source material was a population of CD138-negative cells sorted from bone marrow. CDR3 DNA: TGTGCCAGCAGCCAAATACCTAGCGGGGGCCCCGCAATCTCCTACGAGCAGTACTTC. Its translation: CASSQIPSGGPAISYEQYF.